The 29 T cell receptor beta chains presented below share a single source sample, sequenced in a study of Graves' ophthalmopathy and Graves' hyperthyroidism. The sequenced template was RNA, covering the TCR beta CDR3 region. An opening RT-PCR round employed HTBI primers and preceded a second-round multiplex PCR. From the multiplex PCR reads, TCRdb called clonotypes with MiXCR, one entry per CDR3 protein. The data hold about 48,000 distinct CDR3 sequences, with over 45% observed a single time. The material sequenced was peripheral blood. The receptors originated from an adult man with Graves' ophthalmopathy.

Worth noting for this clonotype: A read error is likely, as this CDR3 ends without the conserved phenylalanine or tryptophan. The chain uses TRBV19 and TRBJ2-3; tentative D call: TRBD1 (7 bases). The germline CDR1 and CDR2 sequences are LNHDA and SQIVND (reference sequence). Trimming shortened V by 11 bases and J by 2 bases, and 20 bases separated the two germline ends. The CDR3 runs to 15 residues. The CDR3 region is CAGSGGQLNTDTQYS. The CDR3 DNA is TGTGCCGGTTCCGGGGGACAGCTAAACACAGATACGCAGTATTCT.

This clonotype appeared many times. The chain recombines TRBV5-1 with TRBJ2-7; D is unclear. There are 14 residues in the CDR3. Germline V gives CDR1 SGHRS, CDR2 YFSETQ. With 4 bases removed from V and 0 bases from J, the gap between germline ends came to 11 bases. Here the CDR3 DNA reads TGCGCCAGCAGCGGATCGACGGGCTCCTACGAGCAGTACTTC. This translates into CASSGSTGSYEQYF.

Ten or more counts support this clonotype. The chain uses TRBV20-1 and TRBJ1-2; 10 bases agree with TRBD1. The CDR3 totals 13 residues. Germline V gene lookup returns CDR1 DFQATT and CDR2 SNEGSKA (reference sequence). The J segment lost 8 bases and the V segment lost 1 base, leaving 4 bases of the junction unmatched. CDR3 in DNA: TGCAGTGCTAGAGGACAGGGGGCGGGGGGCTACACCTTC. It yields the protein CSARGQGAGGYTF.

This sequence joins TRBV20-1 and TRBJ2-5, with 7 bases matching TRBD1. The germline CDR1 and CDR2 sequences are DFQATT and SNEGSKA (reference sequence). The ends lost 2 bases at V and 3 bases at J; junction bases unmatched: 18. The CDR3 is 18 residues long. The CDR3 reads CSARRWGQPGTAKETQYF. The DNA of the CDR3 is TGCAGTGCTAGACGGTGGGGACAGCCGGGGACAGCGAAAGAGACCCAGTACTTC.

This clonotype was counted at least ten times. The gene calls are TRBV5-1 and TRBJ1-4; D is ambiguous. Germline V gene sequence: CDR1 SGHRS, CDR2 YFSETQ. This CDR3 has 17 residues. Trimming removed 0 bases at V and 0 bases at J, with 12 bases between. The CDR3 coding sequence is TGCGCCAGCAGCTTGGGCCGCGGGGTATCAACTAATGAAAAACTGTTTTTT. Protein: CASSLGRGVSTNEKLFF.

This clonotype was observed many times. This chain links TRBV19 with TRBJ2-5; D not resolved. The ends were cut back, 3 bases at V and 4 bases at J, with 3 bases in the middle. The CDR3 sequence is 11 residues long. Germline CDR1 LNHDA, CDR2 SQIVND (reference sequence). This chain's CDR3 is CASSMGETQYF. The CDR3, as DNA: TGTGCCAGTAGTATGGGAGAGACCCAGTACTTC.

Worth noting for this clonotype: This CDR3 is missing its conserved last phenylalanine or tryptophan, likely due to a read error. The genes are TRBV20-1 and TRBJ2-3; 7 bases fit TRBD2. The V gene's germline CDR1 is DFQATT and CDR2 SNEGSKA (reference sequence). The CDR3 has 15 amino acids. In DNA, the CDR3 is TGCAGTGCCAGAGTCGGGGGGTCGGACACAGATACGCAGTATGTT. Its protein is CSARVGGSDTDTQYV.

This clonotype occurred a few times. The V gene is TRBV10-2, the J gene TRBJ2-3, with D unclear. CDR1 and CDR2 (germline): WSHSY, SAAADI. The CDR3 extends over 13 amino acids. The V end lost 2 bases, the J end lost 5 bases, and 8 bases lay between the germline ends. The CDR3 sequence is CASSEQGLDTQYF. In DNA, the CDR3 is TGCGCCAGCAGTGAGCAAGGGCTAGATACGCAGTATTTT.

This clonotype was detected ten times or more. The chain couples TRBV15 to TRBJ2-2, with 7 bases lining up with TRBD2. V gave up 7 bases and J gave up 2 bases; unmatched junction bases: 4. The CDR3 runs to 14 residues. Germline values: CDR1 LNHNV, CDR2 YYDKDF (reference sequence). CDR3 region: CATTGGTNTGELFF. The CDR3 bases are TGTGCCACCACCGGGGGGACTAACACCGGGGAGCTGTTTTTT.

The chain uses TRBV10-3 and TRBJ2-7; D gene unclear. CDR3 length: 13 amino acids. The germline gives CDR1 ENHRY, CDR2 SYGVKD. Between the trimmed V and J ends, which lost 4 bases and 0 bases, there was a span of 7 bases. CDR3 nucleotides: TGTGCCATCAGTGGACTCCGCTCCTACGAGCAGTACTTC. Its translation is CAISGLRSYEQYF.

A remark on this clonotype: An end of the junction does not agree with germline; a read error may underlie this. CDR3 residues: CASRLEGDRLNTEAFF. CDR3 nucleotides: TGCGCCAGCAGATTGGAAGGGGACAGGCTGAACACTGAAGCTTTCTTT. The chain has TRBV5-1 and TRBJ1-1, with 8 bases identical to TRBD1. Germline lookup yields CDR1 SGHRS and CDR2 YFSETQ. CDR3 size: 16 residues.

The rearrangement uses TRBV19 and TRBJ1-6; 8 nucleotides align to TRBD1. CDR3 length: 13 residues. Germline V CDR1 and CDR2: LNHDA, SQIVND (reference sequence). The junction had 3 bases not matched to a gene; V was cut back by 5 bases and J by 9 bases. In DNA form, the CDR3 reads TGTGCCAGTAGTGAAGACAGGGGTTCACCCCTCCACTTT. This codes for CASSEDRGSPLHF.

The chain carries TRBV19 and TRBJ2-3; 13 positions agree with TRBD2. V shed 7 bases, J shed 6 bases, and the junction held 7 bases outside the gene matches. Germline V gives CDR1 LNHDA, CDR2 SQIVND (reference sequence). The CDR3 consists of 15 residues. The DNA for the CDR3 is TGTGCCAGTACTGGGACTAGCGGGACGAGGGATACGCAGTATTTT. Residues: CASTGTSGTRDTQYF.

This clonotype has more than one count but fewer than ten. The chain uses TRBV5-1 and TRBJ1-5; a weak D match, TRBD1 (5 bases). The V gene's germline CDR1 is SGHRS and CDR2 YFSETQ. The ends were cut back, 2 bases at V and 8 bases at J, with 14 bases in the middle. The CDR3 has 14 residues. This CDR3 reads CASSLSQGGEPQHF. Written as DNA, the CDR3 is TGCGCCAGCAGCTTAAGTCAGGGTGGCGAGCCCCAGCATTTT.

The CDR3 region is CASSLSGTTGAPLHF. DNA of the CDR3: TGCGCCAGCAGCCTCTCGGGAACCACTGGGGCACCCCTCCACTTT. The chain recombines TRBV5-1 with TRBJ1-6, with D hard to call. CDR3 length equals 15 residues. V gave up 4 bases and J gave up 11 bases, with 19 bases separating them. Germline V gene lookup returns CDR1 SGHRS and CDR2 YFSETQ.

This clonotype was picked up many times. This chain connects TRBV27 to TRBJ1-4, with no clear D. Looked up from germline, CDR1 is MNHEY and CDR2 is SMNVEV (reference sequence). The CDR3 sequence is 13 residues long. Trimming pared 10 bases from V and 3 bases from J, leaving 12 bases between. The CDR3 sequence is CATPPKANEKLFF. As DNA, the CDR3 is TGTGCCACTCCTCCAAAGGCTAATGAAAAACTGTTTTTT.

This clonotype was recorded at least ten times. This chain links TRBV14 with TRBJ1-2; D not resolved. This CDR3 region has 12 residues. Germline values: CDR1 SGHDN, CDR2 FVKESK. Trimming cost V 2 bases and J 8 bases, with 9 bases left between them. CDR3: CASSQSLRGYTF. The DNA of the CDR3 is TGTGCCAGCAGCCAATCTCTGAGGGGCTACACCTTC.

This chain links TRBV2 with TRBJ2-1; 9 positions agree with TRBD2. CDR1 and CDR2 from the germline V gene are SNHLY and FYNNEI. V dropped 1 base and J dropped 7; count of bases not matched to a gene: 5. The CDR3 is 15 amino acids. The CDR3, as DNA: TGTGCCAGCAGTGAAGGGGCGGGAGGGGAAAATGAGCAGTTCTTC. It translates to CASSEGAGGENEQFF.

The chain joins TRBV7-3 to TRBJ1-2, with TRBD1 matching 10 bases. With 1 base clipped from V and 4 bases from J, the junction kept 0 bases outside the gene matches. The CDR3 consists of 14 residues. Germline V gives CDR1 SGHTA, CDR2 FQGTGA. The CDR3 here is CASSLRDRGYGYTF. DNA for the CDR3: TGTGCCAGCAGCTTAAGGGACAGGGGCTATGGCTACACCTTC.

The chain links TRBV5-1 to TRBJ1-1; D gene uncertain. There are 14 residues in the CDR3. Germline-derived CDR1 and CDR2 are SGHRS and YFSETQ. Trimming took 1 base from V and 3 from J, leaving 10 bases between them. The CDR3 nucleotides are TGCGCCAGCAGCTTGAAGTGCGGGTACACTGAAGCTTTCTTT. Residues: CASSLKCGYTEAFF. Filled out from reference TRBV5-1 and TRBJ1-1, the complete variable domain reads KAGVTQTPRYLIKTRGQQVTLSCSPISGHRSVSWYQQTPGQGLQFLFEYFSETQRNKGNFPGRFSGRQFSNSRSEMNVSTLELGDSALYLCASSLKCGYTEAFFGQGTRLTVV.

This chain uses TRBV29-1 with TRBJ1-1; D gene ambiguous. The V end was cut by 6 bases, the J end by 8 bases, with 13 bases between. The CDR3 runs 11 residues. Germline loops: CDR1 SQVTM, CDR2 ANQGSEA. The CDR3 reads CSVATYGEAFF. CDR3 DNA: TGCAGCGTGGCGACCTACGGCGAAGCTTTCTTT.

The count of this clonotype is one. The junction does not match germline at one end; this may be a read error. This sequence joins TRBV7-2 and TRBJ1-4; a weak D match, TRBD1 (6 bases). This CDR3 spans 14 amino acids. The V gene's germline CDR1 is SGHTA and CDR2 FQGNSA. The CDR3 DNA is TGTGCCAGCAGCTTGGTACAGGGTAATGGAAAACTGTTTTTT. The encoded protein is CASSLVQGNGKLFF.

With respect to this clonotype: The CDR3 does not close with the conserved phenylalanine or tryptophan, likely indicating a read error. The DNA is left out, because the CDR3 cannot be placed on it with certainty; the CDR3 is given as TCRdb lists it. V is TRBV7-6 and J is TRBJ2-7; the table's D call TRBD1 went unverified against the DNA. Per germline, CDR1 SGHVS and CDR2 FNYEAQ. The length of the CDR3 is 10 amino acids, counting both ends. The CDR3 protein is CASSLGFRDR.

This clonotype is judged medium-sized. The rearrangement joins TRBV9 to TRBJ2-5; 11 bases fit TRBD1. The germline CDR1 and CDR2 sequences are SGDLS and YYNGEE. The CDR3 has 15 residues. The J segment lost 4 bases and the V segment lost 0 bases, leaving 2 bases of the junction unmatched. CDR3 nucleotides: TGTGCCAGCAGCGTAGAGGGGACAGGGGGAGAGACCCAGTACTTC. This translates into CASSVEGTGGETQYF.

Many counts were recorded for this clonotype. This sequence joins TRBV6-1 and TRBJ2-2; 9 bases agree with TRBD2. Germline CDR1 MNHNS, CDR2 SASEGT. The CDR3 consists of 16 residues. Trimming removed 7 bases from V and 4 bases from J; junction bases left unmatched: 10. This CDR3 reads CASMGAGGISTGELFF. The CDR3 nucleotides read TGTGCCAGCATGGGGGCGGGAGGGATAAGCACCGGGGAGCTGTTTTTT.

In this sample, this clonotype turned up many times. The rearrangement uses TRBV2 and TRBJ2-2; D is perhaps TRBD2 (5 bases). CDR3 length: 14 amino acids. Germline V gene data show CDR1 as SNHLY and CDR2 as FYNNEI. Trimming pared 8 bases from V and 6 bases from J, leaving 16 bases between. In DNA, the CDR3 is TGTGCCAGCGGCCGGGATACGGGCGCCGGGGAGCTGTTTTTT. Its translation: CASGRDTGAGELFF.

This clonotype was picked up many times. This rearrangement joins TRBV7-9 to TRBJ2-1; TRBD1 matches at 10 bases. The CDR3 runs to 16 residues. Trimming removed 5 bases from V and 7 bases from J; junction bases left unmatched: 11. The germline V gene has CDR1 SEHNR and CDR2 FQNEAQ (reference sequence). CDR3 nucleotides: TGTGCCAGCAGCCAATATGGACAGGGGGTGGGAAATGAGCAGTTCTTC. It specifies CASSQYGQGVGNEQFF.

This clonotype appeared a few times. The chain joins TRBV20-1 to TRBJ1-1; D unresolved. CDR1 is DFQATT, CDR2 SNEGSKA, per germline (reference sequence). Trimming cost V 7 bases and J 3 bases, with 15 bases left between them. The CDR3 spans 13 residues. The CDR3 protein is CSGWGGMDTEAFF. CDR3 DNA: TGCAGTGGATGGGGAGGTATGGACACTGAAGCTTTCTTT.

V is TRBV9 and J is TRBJ1-1; no firm D call. The CDR3 has 13 residues. V was cut by 0 bases and J by 1 base, with 4 bases left in between. Germline lookup yields CDR1 SGDLS and CDR2 YYNGEE. CDR3 sequence: CASSVVQNTEAFF. CDR3 nucleotide sequence: TGTGCCAGCAGCGTAGTTCAGAACACTGAAGCTTTCTTT.